The following is a T cell receptor beta chain sequence with its context. Its antigen specificity is not known. It has no much larger one-base neighbor in the sample; base qualities were not kept. The data are from a study of cytomegalovirus exposure and HLA in healthy donors (dated by TCRdb to 2015 to 2018). For the wider study: In an earlier analysis of fewer than 750 of the donors, roughly 300 Gb of sequence data and approximately 120 million unique TCR beta sequences from approximately 180 million T cells were reported. All discovery cohort repertoires had been generated on a single sequencing platform. Donor age, sex, ethnicity and CMV serostatus were compiled alongside the repertoire data. Typing coverage varied by locus: about 629-630 donors for A, B, C, DRB1 and DQB1; approximately 520 for DQA1; approximately 610 for DPA1; around 490 for DPB1. An early release that covered roughly 600 HLA-typed donors contained 250 to 350 gigabases of sequencing data and around 85 million unique TCR sequences. In addition to the first cohort of 650 to 800 subjects, a separate validation cohort of 130 or so different subjects was used. Of the approximately 400 genotyped donors, around 81% fell in the genetic ancestry cluster associated with self-reported Caucasian donors. The study used immunosequencing to profile the T cell repertoires of some 600 subjects and linked those repertoires to cytomegalovirus serostatus. The study aimed to test whether cataloging public T cell receptors could reveal signatures of past pathogen exposure. High-throughput TCR immunosequencing, statistical association of individual TCRs with disease status, and machine learning were combined to predict cytomegalovirus infection status. Rather than using new phenotypic data, the later analysis identified candidate immune exposures from TCR beta sequences and from how often those sequences occurred across donors. Across under 500 genotyped donors of the cohort, an average of roughly 250,000 unique TCR beta nucleotide sequences per donor were sequenced, and 15% to 20% of those sequences were non-productive. HLA typing included class I and class II loci at four-digit resolution. In a later analysis, previously published TCR beta repertoires from more than 500 donors were re-analyzed and high-resolution HLA genotyping was added so that TCR occurrence patterns could be studied. To decide whether each TCR beta V gene segment behaved as functional or pseudogenic, an earlier analysis of some 540 of the donors relied on high-throughput TCR beta sequencing. Because of strong linkage in the cohort, five DR-DQ haplotypes were treated as single units for association and clustering. A later genetic analysis took genome-wide SNP genotypes for about 65% of the roughly 670 donors and used that subset as a discovery cohort. Study-wide findings and limitations: The cohort was sequenced for TCR beta chains only, and without alpha or paired-chain data the features that could be detected were limited. The 87-base-pair reads could not distinguish some IMGT-functional V segments, including TRBV6-2 and TRBV6-3, so those segments were excluded. Because some donors lacked HLA typing at each locus, the association tests relied only on the typed subset. Specific HLA alleles were associated with 15,000 to 20,000 TCR beta sequences at a false discovery rate of 0.05 in a later analysis. According to a later analysis, parvovirus B19, influenza, CMV and Epstein-Barr virus appeared linked to several top co-occurrence clusters. A group of highly shared sequence variants was considered likely to be a technical artifact of the sequencing pipeline. When HLA alleles, especially DR and DQ, strongly co-occurred, TCR associations were difficult to assign to individual alleles. A total of 150 or so TCR beta chains were listed by the study as associated with cytomegalovirus. A few of the identified cytomegalovirus-associated TCR beta chains were confirmed in vitro to be specific for cytomegalovirus antigens. The presence/absence analyses assumed that sequencing depth was roughly uniform across donors, and that assumption may not be true. According to a later genetic analysis, donors in an Asian-associated ancestry cluster had fewer N-insertions in productive TCRs than the roughly 660-donor mean. Because counts were too low, about 15 rarely observed V segments, including chromosome 9 orphons, were left out of the earlier analysis of approximately 580 of the donors. A later analysis found that most CMV-associated TCR beta chains appeared HLA-restricted, with HLA associations seemingly driven largely by CMV exposure. In a later analysis, HLA-associated TCR beta chains showed more clonal expansion and lower generation probabilities than non-associated chains that were equally common. Most TCR sequences were seen in very few donors, while some public TCRs were found in many individuals. V-gene and J-gene trimming of TCR beta chains was associated with a missense DCLRE1C variant in a later genetic analysis, and the association was replicated in an independent cohort. According to the authors, the approach could potentially be generalized to other disease states and immunological phenotypes. Correlated functional status among segregating V segments might reflect linkage disequilibrium, but an unknown experimental factor could not be ruled out. A further reported finding was that TCR beta sequences accurately predicted the HLA-A and HLA-B alleles for most subjects in the first cohort. The only immune exposure information available for the cohort was CMV serostatus. In an earlier analysis of 450 to 750 of the donors, most TCR beta V segments appeared in productive rearrangements about 87% or about 30% of the time, broadly matching IMGT annotations. In a later analysis, the rate of TCR association differed among HLA loci, with DRB1 alleles having the most associated TCRs and HLA-C alleles having the fewest. Cytomegalovirus status was reported to be diagnosed by the classifier with high specificity and sensitivity in both the original and validation cohorts.

Library construction relied on the immunoSEQ multiplex PCR assay. A mixture of 60 forward primers for TCR Vbeta segments and 13 reverse primers for TCR Jbeta segments was used in the multiplex PCR. The CDR3 region of rearranged TCR beta genes was amplified from genomic DNA by a multiplex PCR assay. Amplified TCR beta libraries were sequenced as 87-base-pair reads on the Illumina HiSeq System. In the paper's pipeline: Across the roughly 700 repertoires, a later analysis counted tens of millions of unique TCR beta chains, 8.5 million to 12 million of which were shared by at least two donors. A nearest-neighbor algorithm error-corrected the raw reads and collapsed the reads into unique sequences, merging closely related sequences to remove PCR and sequencing errors. Alignment of CDR3 sequences to IMGT reference sequences was used to assign V, D and J gene segments. For a sequence to be retained, a match of at least six nucleotides was required to both a V gene segment and a J gene segment. A rearrangement counted as productive if the CDR3 had no stop codons and remained in frame with V and J, and every other rearrangement counted as non-productive. Following IMGT convention, CDR3 was defined as the stretch from the second conserved V-encoded cysteine to the conserved J-encoded phenylalanine. The earlier analysis of about 610 of the donors excluded any sequence lacking an unambiguous match to a single V gene segment. An earlier analysis of 587 of the donors classified V segments as functional when productive rearrangements were above 56.7% and as segregating when the standard deviation between donors was above 5%. A statistical classification framework was built to diagnose cytomegalovirus status from the catalog of TCR beta chain sequences. In a later analysis, V and J genes were assigned by comparing TCR nucleotide sequences against IMGT/GENE-DB human TR gene sequences. Using the TCRdist pipeline, a later analysis assigned CDR3 sequences along with most-parsimonious VDJ recombination scenarios. A later analysis defined each TCR beta chain by its CDR3 amino acid sequence plus V-gene family, and excluded reads lacking a unique V-gene family. A later analysis removed 500 to 650 highly shared, low-generation-probability nucleotide sequences to deal with suspected cross-contamination and a sequencing artifact. A later analysis calculated a clonal expansion index for each public chain from normalized within-repertoire ranks of inferred template counts. In a later analysis, generation probabilities were computed with a VDJ recombination model fitted to out-of-frame rearrangements, and the resulting probabilities were checked against IGoR. In a later analysis, TCR-TCR, TCR-HLA and TCR-CMV co-occurrence was scored with hypergeometric tests, and a repertoire-size bias correction was applied to TCR pairs. A later analysis estimated false discovery rates by permuting HLA or CMV assignments 20 times. In a later analysis, co-occurring TCRs were grouped using DBSCAN, with TCRdist sequence similarity added in when clustering inside HLA-allele-positive subsets. Repertoires with fewer than 30,000 or more than 120,000 public chains, plus five repertoires with anomalous nucleotide sharing, were excluded from co-occurrence clustering. Entries here come from immuneACCESS through TCRdb and include only in-frame sequences with V and J called. Some clones fail to appear in such tables; in the studies checked, an unresolved V gene covers under half of the shortfall, and the cause of the remainder is unknown. V, J and clone size are taken as reported in that table, and D and trimming were inferred from the DNA itself. This sample has 150,000 or so clones in its table, and approximately 80% of those were observed once. The ten largest account for approximately 15% of the sample.

The cohort was made up of 500 to 850 healthy bone marrow donors. At the time of sampling, all cohort members were nominally healthy, though unrecorded immune exposures were likely present. The donor was CMV seronegative and belonged to the group of around 350 seronegative cohort members. A peripheral blood sample was collected from each donor, and TCR beta sequencing was performed on peripheral blood mononuclear cells. The Qiagen DNeasy Blood Extraction Kit was used to extract genomic DNA from the blood cell samples. The germline V gene provides CDR1 SGHRS and CDR2 YFSETQ. Trimmed from V: 4 bases; trimmed from J: 3 bases; junction bases lacking a gene match: 6. The CDR3, cysteine through phenylalanine, is 14 amino acids long. The read is trimmed to its CDR3 DNA, 42 bases read in frame from base 1.

In this chain, TRBV5-1 is recombined with TRBJ2-7; 8 bases in between match TRBD1. This receptor was taken from a woman aged 40 to 55 in good health and CMV-seronegative. The sequenced material came from PBMCs. The CDR3 region has the sequence CASSQGQALYEQYF. The sequence in DNA is TGCGCCAGCAGCCAGGGACAGGCGCTCTACGAGCAGTACTTC.